This is a list of T cell receptor beta chains from one sample in a study of T cell responses to AZD1222 COVID-19 vaccine. Sequencing was performed with immunoSEQ multiplex PCR; in TCRdb, only in-frame clones are kept and a portion is missing. Altogether 140,000 to 150,000 clones are present, roughly 92% being singletons, with the ten largest covering roughly 4%. The sample was peripheral blood, taken 28 days after the second AZD1222 dose. The receptors come from an adult who received the AZD1222 COVID-19 vaccine. Both conserved end residues are part of each CDR3. D genes are given only for firm matches. Expanded clones get a size class; other rows say once, few or many, or leave the size out.

V	J	D	size	CDR3	DNA
TRBV18	TRBJ2-7	TRBD2	-	CASSPLGTSGSSYEQYF	TGTGCCAGCTCACCACTAGGGACTAGCGGGTCGTCCTACGAGCAGTACTTC
TRBV3-1/TRBV3-2	TRBJ1-2	TRBD1	once	CASRSGGGYTF	TGTGCCAGCAGATCAGGGGGTGGCTACACCTTC
TRBV5-6	TRBJ2-7	-	-	CASSPEGRLRGYEQYF	TGTGCCAGCAGCCCCGAGGGTAGGCTACGGGGTTACGAGCAGTACTTC
TRBV7-3	TRBJ1-1	-	-	CASSLLGPNTEAFF	TGTGCCAGCAGCCTTCTAGGACCGAACACTGAAGCTTTCTTT
TRBV7-7	TRBJ1-1	-	-	CASSVVRAEAFF	TGTGCTAGCAGCGTGGTAAGGGCCGAAGCTTTCTTT
TRBV6-6	TRBJ1-6	-	-	CASSRQAADSPLHF	TGTGCCAGCAGTCGACAGGCGGCGGATTCACCCCTCCACTTT
TRBV6-6	TRBJ1-1	TRBD1	-	CASSRQGLMNTEAFF	TGTGCCAGCAGCCGACAGGGCTTAATGAACACTGAAGCTTTCTTT
TRBV29-1	TRBJ2-6	-	-	CSVLFSGANVLTF	TGCAGCGTTCTGTTCTCTGGGGCCAACGTCCTGACTTTC
TRBV28	TRBJ1-4	TRBD1	-	CASSPLDRLNEKLFF	TGTGCCAGCAGCCCCTTGGACAGGCTTAATGAAAAACTGTTTTTT
TRBV6-2/TRBV6-3	TRBJ2-5	TRBD1	-	CASSYSAGTGRETQYF	TGTGCCAGCAGTTACTCTGCCGGGACAGGGAGAGAGACCCAGTACTTC
TRBV18	TRBJ2-5	-	few	CASSPRRDQETQYF	TGTGCCAGCTCACCAAGAAGGGACCAAGAGACCCAGTACTTC
TRBV30	TRBJ2-7	-	-	CAWITSSCYEQYF	TGTGCCTGGATCACTAGTTCGTGCTACGAGCAGTACTTC
TRBV19	TRBJ2-7	-	-	CASSTAPSSGSYEQYF	TGTGCCAGTAGTACCGCGCCGAGTAGCGGCTCCTACGAGCAGTACTTC
TRBV25-1	TRBJ1-4	-	-	CASSVKGGRNEKLFF	TGTGCCAGCAGTGTTAAAGGGGGTCGTAATGAAAAACTGTTTTTT
TRBV20-1	TRBJ1-2	-	-	CSASDSGLYGYTF	TGCAGTGCTAGTGACAGCGGACTTTATGGCTACACCTTC
TRBV9	TRBJ2-5	-	-	CASSVGAASGTQYF	TGTGCCAGCAGCGTAGGTGCAGCCTCCGGGACCCAGTACTTC
TRBV14	TRBJ2-2	-	-	CASSQVGPTGELFF	TGTGCCAGCAGCCAAGTAGGGCCCACCGGGGAGCTGTTTTTT
TRBV5-1	TRBJ1-3	TRBD1	-	CASSRGGSDPGNTIYF	TGCGCCAGCAGCCGAGGGGGCAGCGACCCTGGAAACACCATATATTTT
TRBV5-6	TRBJ1-1	-	-	CASSLEGRYTEAFF	TGTGCCAGCAGCTTGGAGGGCAGGTACACTGAAGCTTTCTTT
TRBV19	TRBJ1-5	-	-	CASRDNSNQPQHF	TGTGCCAGCCGGGACAATAGCAATCAGCCCCAGCATTTT
TRBV6-2/TRBV6-3	TRBJ2-7	-	-	CASSPTPTGLEREQYF	TGTGCCAGCAGTCCCACCCCGACAGGCCTGGAGCGCGAGCAGTACTTC
TRBV5-8	TRBJ1-1	-	-	CASSPYTEAFF	TGTGCCAGCAGCCCCTACACTGAAGCTTTCTTT
TRBV28	TRBJ1-5	-	-	CASSPPWGNQPQHF	TGTGCCAGCAGCCCCCCCTGGGGCAATCAGCCCCAGCATTTT
TRBV6-8	TRBJ2-4	-	-	CASSYSHGLAKNIQYF	TGTGCCAGCAGTTACTCCCACGGACTAGCCAAAAACATTCAGTACTTC
TRBV6-5	TRBJ1-1	-	-	CASSTQANTEAFF	TGTGCCAGCAGTACACAGGCGAACACTGAAGCTTTCTTT
TRBV7-2	TRBJ2-7	TRBD1	-	CASSGDRAYEQYF	TGTGCCAGCAGCGGGGACAGGGCCTACGAGCAGTACTTC